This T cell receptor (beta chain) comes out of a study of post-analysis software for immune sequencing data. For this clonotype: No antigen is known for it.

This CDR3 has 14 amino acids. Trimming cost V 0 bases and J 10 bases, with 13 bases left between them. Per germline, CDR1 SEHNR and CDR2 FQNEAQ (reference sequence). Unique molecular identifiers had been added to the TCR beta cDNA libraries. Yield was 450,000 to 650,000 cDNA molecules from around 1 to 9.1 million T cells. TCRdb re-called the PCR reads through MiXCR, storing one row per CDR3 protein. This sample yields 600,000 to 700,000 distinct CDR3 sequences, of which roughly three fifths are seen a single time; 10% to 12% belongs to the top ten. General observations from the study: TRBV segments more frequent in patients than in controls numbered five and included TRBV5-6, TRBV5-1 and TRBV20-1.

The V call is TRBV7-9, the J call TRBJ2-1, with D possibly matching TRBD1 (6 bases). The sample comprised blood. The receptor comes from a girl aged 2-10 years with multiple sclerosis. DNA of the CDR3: TGTGCCAGCAGCTTAGCGCGTACAGGGAAGGAGCAGTTCTTC. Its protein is CASSLARTGKEQFF.